A selection of T cell receptor beta chains follows, all from one sample in a study of blood T cell repertoires in COVID-19. The assay was immunoSEQ multiplex PCR, and TCRdb's table has in-frame clones only and misses some. Of a few hundred thousand clones in the sample, roughly 90% were seen once. The sequenced sample consisted of peripheral blood. These receptors were collected from a young woman with COVID-19, enrolled during active disease. Each CDR3 is given with its conserved first and last residue. A D gene is named only where the DNA matches it firmly. Not all rows give a size; the values are once, few, many and, for expanded clones, a class.

v_gene	len	d_gene	abundance	j_gene	CDR3aa	CDR3nt
TRBV19	14	.	.	TRBJ1-1	CASRSITGDTEAFF	TGTGCCAGTAGATCAATTACGGGAGACACTGAAGCTTTCTTT
TRBV4-3	15	.	few	TRBJ2-7	CASSQDQGNSYEQYF	TGCGCCAGCAGCCAAGATCAGGGCAACTCCTACGAGCAGTACTTC
TRBV11-2	19	TRBD1	.	TRBJ2-1	CASSLTLGTGLVGGNEQFF	TGTGCCAGCAGCTTAACGTTGGGGACAGGACTGGTAGGGGGGAATGAGCAGTTCTTC
TRBV27	14	.	few	TRBJ2-2	CASRPTVGVGELFF	TGTGCCAGCAGACCAACCGTGGGAGTCGGGGAGCTGTTTTTT
TRBV11-3	11	.	.	TRBJ2-1	CASSFSGEQFF	TGTGCCAGCAGCTTTTCGGGTGAGCAGTTCTTC
TRBV15	20	TRBD2	.	TRBJ2-1	CATSSIPGLAVHLSYNEQFF	TGTGCCACCAGCAGTATACCGGGACTAGCGGTCCACCTCTCCTACAATGAGCAGTTCTTC
TRBV20-1	11	.	.	TRBJ2-1	CSAPWENEQFF	TGCAGTGCGCCCTGGGAGAATGAGCAGTTCTTC
TRBV19	14	.	.	TRBJ2-3	CASSIGQVTDTQYF	TGTGCCAGTAGTATAGGACAGGTCACAGATACGCAGTATTTT
TRBV4-3	14	.	.	TRBJ2-3	CASSQDRGADTQYF	TGCGCCAGCAGCCAAGATCGTGGAGCAGATACGCAGTATTTT
TRBV11-2	13	TRBD1	.	TRBJ1-1	CASSLAQGAEAFF	TGTGCCAGCAGCTTAGCACAGGGGGCTGAAGCTTTCTTT
TRBV5-1	14	.	.	TRBJ2-1	CASDLAEGTNEQFF	TGCGCCAGCGACCTGGCGGAGGGGACCAATGAGCAGTTCTTC
TRBV15	17	.	.	TRBJ1-1	CATSASRQATLNTEAFF	TGTGCCACCAGCGCAAGCAGGCAGGCGACCCTGAACACTGAAGCTTTCTTT
TRBV27	12	.	once	TRBJ1-1	CASRGGNTEAFF	TGTGCCAGCAGGGGGGGGAACACTGAAGCTTTCTTT
TRBV4-3	15	.	.	TRBJ2-7	CASSQEDREDYEQYF	TGCGCCAGCAGCCAAGAAGACAGGGAGGACTACGAGCAGTACTTC
TRBV6-2/TRBV6-3	15	.	.	TRBJ1-1	CASSYGDIRNTEAFF	TGTGCCAGCAGTTACGGGGACATCAGAAACACTGAAGCTTTCTTT
TRBV5-4	14	.	.	TRBJ1-1	CASSSGVGAPEAFF	TGTGCCAGCAGCTCAGGGGTCGGGGCCCCTGAAGCTTTCTTT
TRBV7-2	16	TRBD1	.	TRBJ1-5	CASSSNTGQHNQPQHF	TGTGCCAGCAGCTCAAACACGGGACAGCACAATCAGCCCCAGCATTTT
TRBV6-2/TRBV6-3	18	.	.	TRBJ1-5	CASSYVVGRRLSNQPQHF	TGTGCCAGCAGTTACGTGGTCGGCCGCAGACTTAGCAATCAGCCCCAGCATTTT
TRBV5-5	15	.	.	TRBJ1-4	CASTFMEGNNEKLFF	TGTGCCAGCACCTTCATGGAGGGAAATAATGAAAAACTGTTTTTT
TRBV5-4	16	TRBD1	.	TRBJ2-5	CASSWGDRGLRETQYF	TGTGCCAGCAGCTGGGGGGACAGGGGGCTCCGAGAGACCCAGTACTTC
TRBV5-1	14	TRBD1	.	TRBJ1-1	CASSPDRVNTEAFF	TGCGCCAGCAGCCCTGACAGGGTGAACACTGAAGCTTTCTTT
TRBV2	17	TRBD1	.	TRBJ1-4	CASSEWTGGVSGEKLFF	TGTGCCAGCAGTGAATGGACAGGGGGCGTTTCTGGTGAAAAACTGTTTTTT
TRBV7-8	15	.	once	TRBJ1-4	CASSPSGRLDEKLFF	TGTGCCAGCAGCCCCTCCGGCAGGCTTGATGAAAAACTGTTTTTT
TRBV30	15	TRBD1	.	TRBJ1-1	CAWSPRTGYDTEAFF	TGTGCCTGGAGCCCTCGGACAGGGTATGACACTGAAGCTTTCTTT
TRBV30	14	.	once	TRBJ1-4	CAWSVRGGNEKLFF	TGTGCCTGGAGTGTAAGAGGGGGTAATGAAAAACTGTTTTTT
TRBV5-8	14	TRBD1	.	TRBJ1-2	CASSPDRGAYGYTF	TGTGCCAGCAGCCCGGACAGGGGGGCCTATGGCTACACCTTC
TRBV2	14	.	.	TRBJ1-1	CASSSLGANTEAFF	TGTGCCAGCAGTTCCCTAGGGGCGAACACTGAAGCTTTCTTT
TRBV14	17	TRBD1	.	TRBJ2-1	CASSTRGRDRNYNEQFF	TGTGCCAGCAGCACACGGGGACGGGACAGGAACTACAATGAGCAGTTCTTC
TRBV28	14	TRBD1	.	TRBJ2-7	CASSSDRGTYEQYF	TGTGCCAGCAGTTCCGACAGGGGGACCTACGAGCAGTACTTC
TRBV7-9	17	.	.	TRBJ1-2	CASSLKAGVSHHYGYTF	TGTGCCAGCAGCTTAAAGGCAGGGGTCTCACACCACTATGGCTACACCTTC
TRBV30	15	TRBD1	.	TRBJ1-4	CAWRDRGRTNEKLFF	TGTGCCTGGAGGGACAGGGGGAGGACTAATGAAAAACTGTTTTTT
TRBV11-3	18	TRBD2	.	TRBJ2-3	CASSPYTGTSGVTDTQYF	TGTGCCAGCAGCCCGTACACCGGGACTAGCGGGGTCACAGATACGCAGTATTTT
TRBV18	14	TRBD1	.	TRBJ1-4	CASSPGQGREKLFF	TGTGCCAGCTCACCCGGACAGGGCCGGGAAAAACTGTTTTTT
TRBV10-2	15	.	.	TRBJ1-6	CASSRQGYSNSPLHF	TGCGCCAGCAGCCGCCAGGGATACTCGAATTCACCCCTCCACTTT
TRBV11-1	16	TRBD1	.	TRBJ1-6	CASSFTGTGVWSPLHF	TGTGCCAGCAGCTTCACCGGGACAGGGGTTTGGTCACCCCTCCACTTT
TRBV3-1/TRBV3-2	12	.	.	TRBJ2-2	CASSPQERQLFF	TGTGCCAGCAGCCCCCAGGAAAGGCAGCTGTTTTTT
TRBV10-3	14	TRBD1	.	TRBJ1-1	CAISERQGKAEAFF	TGTGCCATCAGTGAGCGACAGGGGAAGGCTGAAGCTTTCTTT
TRBV10-2	15	TRBD1	.	TRBJ2-1	CASSPEGQYFNEQFF	TGCGCCAGCAGCCCCGAGGGACAGTACTTCAATGAGCAGTTCTTC
TRBV9	14	TRBD1	many	TRBJ1-6	CASSAQGDNSPLHF	TGTGCCAGCAGCGCACAGGGGGATAATTCACCCCTCCACTTT
TRBV2	14	.	.	TRBJ1-2	CASSELGQGNGYTF	TGTGCCAGCAGTGAATTGGGGCAGGGTAATGGCTACACCTTC